Shown below are 8 T cell receptor beta chains from a single sample sequenced in a study of T cell responses to AZD1222 COVID-19 vaccine. Clones were read by immunoSEQ multiplex PCR, and TCRdb kept only the in-frame ones, dropping some. The data show tens of thousands of clones, approximately 90% seen once. This specimen was peripheral blood, taken on day 0 of AZD1222 vaccination. The receptors derive from an adult in good health.

This clone occurred a few times. The chain uses TRBV10-3 and TRBJ1-4, with TRBD1 as a possible D gene (5 bases). V shed 6 bases and J shed 5 bases, with 13 bases lying between them. This CDR3 has 14 amino acids. Germline loops: CDR1 ENHRY, CDR2 SYGVKD. CDR3 bases: TGTGCCATCAGAGAGGGGATCCTAAATGAAAAACTGTTTTTT. As protein: CAIREGILNEKLFF.

The CDR3 region has the DNA TGTGCCAGCAGTTCTTCCGGGACAGGGGGGGATCAGCCCCAGCATTTT. Translating gives CASSSSGTGGDQPQHF. This chain joins TRBV28 and TRBJ1-5, with 11 bases fitting TRBD1. Germline V CDR1 and CDR2: MDHEN, SYDVKM. The CDR3 runs to 16 residues. The ends lost 4 bases at V and 5 bases at J; junction bases unmatched: 7. The full variable domain, rest sourced from reference TRBV28 and TRBJ1-5, is DVKVTQSSRYLVKRTGEKVFLECVQDMDHENMFWYRQDPGLGLRLIYFSYDVKMKEKGDIPEGYSVSREKKERFSLILESASTNQTSMYLCASSSSGTGGDQPQHFGDGTRLSIL.

The V and J genes are TRBV6-5 and TRBJ2-3; D gene ambiguous. The CDR3 runs to 11 residues. V lost 11 bases, J lost 4 bases, and 10 bases lay in between. Looked up from germline, CDR1 is MNHEY and CDR2 is SVGAGI. The CDR3 nucleotides read TGTGCCGTCACGGGCGCAGATACGCAGTATTTT. Protein: CAVTGADTQYF.

This sequence joins TRBV29-1 and TRBJ2-2; the match to TRBD1 covers 9 bases. Trimming removed 1 base from V and 7 bases from J; junction bases left unmatched: 10. Germline V gene sequence: CDR1 SQVTM, CDR2 ANQGSEA. The CDR3 has 16 residues. The CDR3 coding sequence is TGCAGCGTTGAAGCTCCAACAGGGGGCGTAAGCGGGGAGCTGTTTTTT. Amino acid sequence: CSVEAPTGGVSGELFF.

This chain joins TRBV9 and TRBJ2-5, with 7 positions matching TRBD2. The ends lost 0 bases at V and 5 bases at J; junction bases unmatched: 7. CDR3 length: 15 residues. Germline V gives CDR1 SGDLS, CDR2 YYNGEE. DNA of the CDR3: TGTGCCAGCAGCGTAGGGGGCGGGAGAGTGGAGACCCAGTACTTC. Amino acids: CASSVGGGRVETQYF.

In its sample, this clone was seen a few times. The chain employs TRBV10-2 and TRBJ2-7; D call uncertain. This CDR3 is built from 12 residues. V dropped 0 bases and J dropped 3 bases, with 3 bases sitting between them. Per germline, CDR1 WSHSY and CDR2 SAAADI. The CDR3 region has the DNA TGCGCCAGCAGTGAGTCGAGCTACGAGCAGTACTTC. It yields the protein CASSESSYEQYF.

This sequence joins TRBV4-3 and TRBJ2-7; 12 bases map to TRBD1. This CDR3 spans 17 amino acids. Germline CDR1 LGHNA, CDR2 YSLEER. Losses at the gene ends were 1 base for V and 6 bases for J; bases not matched to a gene: 10. DNA for the CDR3: TGCGCCAGCAGCCAAGTTTACGAGGGGACAGGGGGCTTCGAGCAGTACTTC. Translation: CASSQVYEGTGGFEQYF.

The V and J genes are TRBV3-1 (or the pseudogene TRBV3-2) and TRBJ2-5, with TRBD2 matching 10 bases. Per the germline V gene, CDR1 is LGHDT and CDR2 is YNNKEL (reference sequence). The CDR3 has 16 amino acids. With V trimmed by 4 bases and J by 2 bases, 7 bases remained unmatched. The CDR3 loop is CASSLPGLATQETQYF. CDR3 nucleotide sequence: TGTGCCAGCAGCCTTCCGGGACTAGCGACGCAAGAGACCCAGTACTTC.